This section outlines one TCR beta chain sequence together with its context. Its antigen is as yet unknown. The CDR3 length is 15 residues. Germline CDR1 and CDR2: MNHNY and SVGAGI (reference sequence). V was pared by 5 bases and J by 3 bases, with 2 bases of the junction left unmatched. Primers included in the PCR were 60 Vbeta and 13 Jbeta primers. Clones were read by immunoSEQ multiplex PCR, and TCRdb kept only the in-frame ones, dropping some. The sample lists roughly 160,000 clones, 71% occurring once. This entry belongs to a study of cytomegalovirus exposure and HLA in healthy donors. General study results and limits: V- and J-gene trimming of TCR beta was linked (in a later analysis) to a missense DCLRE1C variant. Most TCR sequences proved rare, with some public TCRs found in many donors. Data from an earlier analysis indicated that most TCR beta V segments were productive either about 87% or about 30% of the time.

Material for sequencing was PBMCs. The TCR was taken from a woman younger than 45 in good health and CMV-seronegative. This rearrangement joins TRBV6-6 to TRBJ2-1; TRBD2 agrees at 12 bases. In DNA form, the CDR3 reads TGTGCCAGCAGTCCGACTAGCGGGAGCTACAATGAGCAGTTCTTC. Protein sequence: CASSPTSGSYNEQFF.